This T cell receptor beta chain originates from a study of Tregs in tolerant kidney transplant recipients. The CDR3 sequence is 15 residues long. V dropped 5 bases and J dropped 1; count of bases not matched to a gene: 4. The germline gives CDR1 SGHVS, CDR2 FQNEAQ. TCRdb's copy holds only in-frame clones and misses some; the assay was immunoSEQ multiplex PCR. Of some 55,000 clones listed, about 86% are singletons. The receptor comes from a human donor in good health. The sample consisted of CD4+ T cells from blood. The rearrangement joins TRBV7-8 to TRBJ2-7; TRBD2 matches 11 bases. The CDR3 DNA sequence: TGTGCCAGCAGCAATATAGCGGGAGGGTCCTACGAGCAGTACTTC. Protein: CASSNIAGGSYEQYF.